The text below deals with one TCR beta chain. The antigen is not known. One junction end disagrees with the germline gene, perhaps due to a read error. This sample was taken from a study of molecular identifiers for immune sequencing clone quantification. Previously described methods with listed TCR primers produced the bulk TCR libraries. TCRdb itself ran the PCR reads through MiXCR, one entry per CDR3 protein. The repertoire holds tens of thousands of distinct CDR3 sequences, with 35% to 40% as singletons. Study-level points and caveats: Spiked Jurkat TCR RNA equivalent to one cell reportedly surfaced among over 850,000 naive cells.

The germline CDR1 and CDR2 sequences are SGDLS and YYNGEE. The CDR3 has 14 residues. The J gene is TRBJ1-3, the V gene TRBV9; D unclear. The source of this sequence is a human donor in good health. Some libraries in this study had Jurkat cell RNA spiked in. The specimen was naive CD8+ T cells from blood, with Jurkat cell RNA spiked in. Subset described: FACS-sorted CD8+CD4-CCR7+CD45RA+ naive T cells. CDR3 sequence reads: CACSVDEGANTIYF. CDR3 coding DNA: TGTGCCTGCAGCGTAGATGAGGGCGCAAACACCATATATTTT.